This T cell receptor (beta chain) came from a study of control samples from healthy donors and cancer patients (dated by TCRdb to the early 2020s). The CDR3 contains 14 residues, cysteine and phenylalanine counted. Only the CDR3 part of the read is kept: 42 bases, read in frame from the first base. V is reduced by 4 bases and J by 6 bases, leaving a spacing of 15 bases between them. From the germline V gene, CDR1 is SGDLS and CDR2 is YYNGEE. Libraries were built with the immunoSEQ multiplex PCR assay. Entries here come from immuneACCESS through TCRdb and include only in-frame sequences with V and J called. Some clones fail to appear in such tables; in the studies checked, an unresolved V gene covers under half of the shortfall, and the cause of the remainder is unknown. The sample includes fewer than 80,000 clones, with around 91% observed a single time. In total, the top ten clones hold about 6.5% of the sample.

This clone showed up just a few times. Its binding antigen is unknown. Base qualities are not recorded, but no much larger clone differs from it by a single base. The TCR originated in a man aged 60 to 69 with colorectal cancer. The sequencing input was PBMCs. Rearrangement joined TRBV9 to TRBJ2-3; TRBD1 is possibly the D segment (7 matching bases). The bases read TGTGCCAGCAGCCCCGGACAGGAGGGGGATACGCAGTATTTT. Its protein is CASSPGQEGDTQYF.